The 17 T cell receptor beta chains listed next were all sequenced from one sample in a study of shared clonotypes between healthy human individuals. The repertoire was sequenced with immunoSEQ multiplex PCR; TCRdb's copy has only in-frame clones and lacks some. The sample comprises approximately 700,000 clones, around 73% of which are singletons, and around 2% rests with the top ten. The sequenced sample consisted of memory CD4+ T cells sorted from blood. Subset noted: CD45RA-negative fraction. Every receptor here comes from a woman aged 25 to 39 in good health.

The chain has TRBV4-1 and TRBJ2-1, with 9 bases that match TRBD2. Germline V gives CDR1 MGHRA, CDR2 YSYEKL. This CDR3 comprises 18 residues. V was pared by 4 bases and J by 4 bases, with 14 bases of the junction left unmatched. The CDR3 nucleotides read TGCGCCAGCAGCCCAACGGGACTAGCCAATCGGGGTTACAATGAGCAGTTCTTC. Encoded protein: CASSPTGLANRGYNEQFF.

Only one count was recorded for this clone. The genes are TRBV13 and TRBJ1-2, with 9 bases that match TRBD1. V trimming: 5 bases; J trimming: 5 bases; junction bases outside the gene matches: 9. The CDR3 runs 15 residues. Germline CDR1 PRHDT, CDR2 FYEKMQ (reference sequence). The CDR3 DNA is TGTGCCAGCAGCCAGAGGGGGACAGGGATGTATGGCTACACCTTC. As protein: CASSQRGTGMYGYTF. Full variable domain (remainder filled in from reference TRBV13 and TRBJ1-2): AAGVIQSPRHLIKEKRETATLKCYPIPRHDTVYWYQQGPGQDPQFLISFYEKMQSDKGSIPDRFSAQQFSDYHSELNMSSLELGDSALYFCASSQRGTGMYGYTFGSGTRLTVV.

The chain carries TRBV30 and TRBJ2-5; D might be TRBD2 (7 bases). Between the trimmed V and J ends, which lost 3 bases and 2 bases, there was a span of 19 bases. The CDR3 has 16 amino acids. Germline values: CDR1 GTSNPN, CDR2 SVGIG (reference sequence). CDR3 loop: CAWRGWGLAEQETQYF. As DNA, the CDR3 is TGTGCCTGGAGAGGGTGGGGGCTAGCGGAACAAGAGACCCAGTACTTC.

This sequence joins TRBV2 and TRBJ1-6; D is perhaps TRBD1 (5 bases). CDR1 is SNHLY, CDR2 FYNNEI, per germline. With 7 bases removed from V and 2 bases from J, the gap between germline ends came to 15 bases. This CDR3 is built from 16 residues. CDR3 DNA: TGTGCCAGCATCAGACGGGACGGCGCCTATAATTCACCCCTCCACTTT. Amino acid sequence: CASIRRDGAYNSPLHF. The full variable domain, with the rest looked up from reference TRBV2 and TRBJ1-6, is EPEVTQTPSHQVTQMGQEVILRCVPISNHLYFYWYRQILGQKVEFLVSFYNNEISEKSEIFDDQFSVERPDGSNFTLKIRSTKLEDSAMYFCASIRRDGAYNSPLHFGNGTRLTVT.

This clone appeared a single time. Different DNA sequences within this sample yield the same CDR3. This chain links TRBV7-2 with TRBJ1-1; D remains unclear. V lost 1 base and J 2 bases, leaving 5 bases between the germline ends. Germline assignment: CDR1 SGHTA and CDR2 FQGNSA. This CDR3 has 13 residues. CDR3 in amino acids: CASSLGTNTEAFF. The CDR3 nucleotides are TGTGCCAGCAGCTTAGGGACCAACACTGAAGCTTTCTTT.

V usage is TRBV4-1 and J usage is TRBJ2-1; 8 bases line up with TRBD2. V was clipped by 4 bases and J by 8 bases; unmatched bases: 16. This CDR3 contains 17 residues. Germline V lookup: CDR1 MGHRA, CDR2 YSYEKL. CDR3 nucleotides: TGCGCCAGCAGCCCTGAGTGGGGACTAGGATTGGGTTATGAGCAGTTCTTC. It specifies CASSPEWGLGLGYEQFF.

In its sample, this clone was seen many times. The rearrangement links TRBV2 to TRBJ1-4, with TRBD1 matching 7 bases. Germline trimming cut 7 bases from V and 8 bases from J; bases unmatched to any gene: 4. This CDR3 spans 12 amino acids. Germline V CDR1 and CDR2: SNHLY, FYNNEI. For the CDR3, the DNA is TGTGCCAGCACGAGGGGACAGGAAAAACTGTTTTTT. It encodes CASTRGQEKLFF.

This CDR3 reads CASRGDRANTGELFF. Written as DNA, the CDR3 is TGTGCCAGCAGGGGCGACAGGGCGAACACCGGGGAGCTGTTTTTT. V gene TRBV6-5 combines with J gene TRBJ2-2; 7 positions agree with TRBD1. V was clipped by 6 bases and J by 0 bases; unmatched bases: 4. CDR3 size: 15 residues. In germline, CDR1 is MNHEY, CDR2 SVGAGI.

This clone occurred a few times. The rearrangement joins TRBV6-5 to TRBJ2-7; D may match TRBD1 or TRBD2 (6 bases each). The CDR3 runs to 14 residues. Germline lookup yields CDR1 MNHEY and CDR2 SVGAGI. V gave up 6 bases and J gave up 5 bases, with 17 bases separating them. The CDR3: CASRRTGARDEQYF. CDR3 coding DNA: TGTGCCAGCAGGAGGACGGGGGCGAGAGACGAGCAGTACTTC.

This rearrangement joins TRBV6-5 to TRBJ2-1, with D perhaps matching TRBD2 (6 bases). The CDR3 covers 14 residues. Germline loops: CDR1 MNHEY, CDR2 SVGAGI. Trimming cost V 8 bases and J 7 bases, with 18 bases left between them. The CDR3 nucleotides are TGTGCCAGCCGAGTGTCCCCGGGGGTGAATGAGCAGTTCTTC. As protein: CASRVSPGVNEQFF.

The rearrangement joins TRBV29-1 to TRBJ2-7; 7 nucleotides line up with TRBD2. The CDR3 sequence is 14 residues long. Germline CDR1 is SQVTM and CDR2 is ANQGSEA. CDR3 in amino acids: CSVGGTGVGNEQYF. The CDR3 DNA follows: TGCAGTGTCGGGGGGACGGGAGTGGGAAACGAGCAGTACTTC.

The chain links TRBV4-2 to TRBJ2-7, with D possibly matching TRBD2 (5 bases). This CDR3 has 12 residues. V was cut by 5 bases and J by 6 bases, with 11 bases left in between. CDR1 and CDR2 from the germline V gene are LGHNA and YNFKEQ. This CDR3 is CASSFSEGEQYF. For the CDR3, the DNA is TGTGCCAGCAGCTTCTCCGAGGGCGAGCAGTACTTC.

There are many counts of this clone. At the DNA level, this CDR3 is encoded by other sequences in the same sample as well. V usage is TRBV7-2 and J usage is TRBJ2-7; 13 nucleotides line up with TRBD2. The V gene's germline CDR1 is SGHTA and CDR2 FQGNSA. The trim removed 5 bases at V and 5 bases at J, leaving 6 bases unmatched. The CDR3 covers 15 residues. CDR3 DNA: TGTGCCAGCAGCCTCATAGGACTAGCGGGAGACGAGCAGTACTTC. Encoded protein: CASSLIGLAGDEQYF.

This sequence joins TRBV2 and TRBJ1-2, with D tentatively TRBD1 (6 bases). Looked up from germline, CDR1 is SNHLY and CDR2 is FYNNEI. V gave up 4 bases and J gave up 5 bases, with 14 bases separating them. The CDR3 sequence is 14 residues long. This CDR3 reads CASSAATTGYGYTF. The DNA of the CDR3 is TGTGCCAGCAGTGCGGCCACAACAGGGTATGGCTACACCTTC.

The J gene is TRBJ2-5, the V gene TRBV12-1; no DNA check was done on the table's D call, TRBD2. TRBV12-1 is classified as a pseudogene. The CDR3 is 16 amino acids. CDR3 region: CASSFAREGRGETQYF. CDR3 coding DNA: TGTGCCAGCAGCTTTGCGCGGGAGGGCCGGGGGGAGACCCAGTACTTC.

The chain recombines TRBV27 with TRBJ2-1; D not resolved. The germline CDR1 and CDR2 sequences are MNHEY and SMNVEV (reference sequence). The CDR3 consists of 12 residues. Trimming left V 0 bases short and J 10 bases short, with 7 bases between. DNA for the CDR3: TGTGCCAGCAGTTTATCTGGTCGGGAGCAGTTCTTC. It codes for CASSLSGREQFF.

This sequence joins TRBV14 and TRBJ2-7; the D gene is possibly TRBD1 (6 bases). V was trimmed by 1 base and J by 0 bases, leaving 10 bases between them. The CDR3 loop spans 15 amino acids. The germline gives CDR1 SGHDN, CDR2 FVKESK. The CDR3 region is CASSQGQVGSYEQYF. CDR3 bases: TGTGCCAGCAGCCAAGGACAGGTGGGCTCCTACGAGCAGTACTTC.